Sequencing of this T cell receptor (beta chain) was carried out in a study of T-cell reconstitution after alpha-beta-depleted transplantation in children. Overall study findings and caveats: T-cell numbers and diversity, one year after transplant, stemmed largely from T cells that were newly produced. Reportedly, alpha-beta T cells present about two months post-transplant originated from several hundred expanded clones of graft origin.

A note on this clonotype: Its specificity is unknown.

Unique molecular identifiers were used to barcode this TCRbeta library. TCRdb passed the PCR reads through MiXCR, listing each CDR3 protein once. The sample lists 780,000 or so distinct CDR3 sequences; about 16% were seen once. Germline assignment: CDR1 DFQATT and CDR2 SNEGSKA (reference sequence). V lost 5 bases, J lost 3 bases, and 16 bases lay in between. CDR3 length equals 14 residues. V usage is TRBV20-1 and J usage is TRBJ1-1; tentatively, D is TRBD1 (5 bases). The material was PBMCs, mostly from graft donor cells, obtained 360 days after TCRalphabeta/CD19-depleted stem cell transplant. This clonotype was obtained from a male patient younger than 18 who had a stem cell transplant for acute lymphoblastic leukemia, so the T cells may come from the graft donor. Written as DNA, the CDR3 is TGCAGTGCTCTTACAGGATCTAGAGACACTGAAGCTTTCTTT. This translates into CSALTGSRDTEAFF.